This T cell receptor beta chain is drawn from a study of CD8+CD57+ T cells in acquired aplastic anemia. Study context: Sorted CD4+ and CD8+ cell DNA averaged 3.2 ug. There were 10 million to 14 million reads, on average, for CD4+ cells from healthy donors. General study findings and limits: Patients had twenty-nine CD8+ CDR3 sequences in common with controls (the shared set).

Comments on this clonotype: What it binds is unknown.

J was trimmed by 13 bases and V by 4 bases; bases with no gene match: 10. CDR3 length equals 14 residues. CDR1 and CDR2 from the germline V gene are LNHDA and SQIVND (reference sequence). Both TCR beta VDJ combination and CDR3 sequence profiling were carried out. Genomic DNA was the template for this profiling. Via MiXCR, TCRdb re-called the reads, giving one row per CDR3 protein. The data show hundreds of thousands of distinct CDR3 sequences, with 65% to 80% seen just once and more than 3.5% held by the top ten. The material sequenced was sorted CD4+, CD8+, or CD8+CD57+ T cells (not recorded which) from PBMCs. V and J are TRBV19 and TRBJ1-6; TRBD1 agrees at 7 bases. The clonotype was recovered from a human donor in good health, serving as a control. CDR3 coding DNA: TGTGCCAGTAGTACCGCAGGGGGGAATCAGCCCCTCCACTTT. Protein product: CASSTAGGNQPLHF. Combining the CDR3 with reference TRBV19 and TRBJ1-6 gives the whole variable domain DGGITQSPKYLFRKEGQNVTLSCEQNLNHDAMYWYRQDPGQGLRLIYYSQIVNDFQKGDIAEGYSVSREKKESFPLTVTSAQKNPTAFYLCASSTAGGNQPLHFGNGTRLTVT.